These 27 T cell receptor beta chains originate from one sample sequenced in a study of T cells after yellow fever vaccination. TCRdb ran MiXCR on the 5' RACE reads and lists one entry per CDR3 protein. The sample shows 170,000 or so distinct CDR3 sequences, about 6% of them seen only once. The source was CD4+ T cells sorted from PBMCs, collected on the day of the first yellow fever vaccination. All receptors derive from a man aged 18 to 30 who received the YFV17D yellow fever vaccine.

This clonotype came up many times. The chain uses TRBV10-3 and TRBJ2-7; D may be TRBD1 (5 bases). The germline V and J ends were trimmed by 0 bases and 3 bases, with 9 bases remaining between them. The CDR3 covers 14 residues. From germline, CDR1 is ENHRY and CDR2 SYGVKD. The CDR3 region is CAISESRGNYEQYV. CDR3 coding DNA: TGTGCCATCAGTGAGTCTAGGGGAAACTACGAGCAGTACGTC.

The gene calls are TRBV29-1 and TRBJ1-2; tentatively, D is TRBD1 (5 bases). The CDR3 is 15 residues long. V lost 7 bases and J 4 bases, leaving 22 bases between the germline ends. Germline CDR1 is SQVTM and CDR2 is ANQGSEA. CDR3 sequence: CSGGHSPRQTYGYTF. As DNA, the CDR3 is TGCAGCGGTGGTCATTCCCCTCGACAGACCTATGGCTACACCTTC.

This clonotype was counted ten times or more. J is TRBJ2-3 and V is TRBV29-1; 11 nucleotides line up with TRBD2. With V trimmed by 6 bases and J by 3 bases, 8 bases remained unmatched. This CDR3 contains 15 residues. CDR1 is SQVTM and CDR2 is ANQGSEA in the germline V gene. The CDR3 DNA reads TGCAGCGTGCCCGGGCTAGCGGGGGGAACAGATACGCAGTATTTT. It translates to CSVPGLAGGTDTQYF.

About this clonotype itself: A single base separates this from a much larger clone, so it may be a read error. The chain carries TRBV4-3 and TRBJ2-4, with TRBD2 matching 10 bases. The CDR3 is 17 residues long. Germline V CDR1 and CDR2: LGHNA, YSLEER. CDR3 sequence reads: CSSSQDPAGGAKNIQYF. The CDR3 DNA reads TGCTCCAGCAGCCAAGATCCAGCGGGGGGGGCCAAAAACATTCAGTACTTC.

Many counts were recorded for this clonotype. V and J are TRBV7-9 and TRBJ2-3; 11 bases align to TRBD1. CDR3 size: 16 residues. Trimming at V came to 5 bases and at J to 1 base, leaving 5 bases not matched to a gene. In germline, CDR1 is SEHNR, CDR2 FQNEAQ (reference sequence). CDR3 protein: CASSLGDRGGTDTQYF. CDR3 nucleotide sequence: TGTGCCAGCAGCCTCGGGGACAGGGGGGGCACAGATACGCAGTATTTT.

This clonotype was observed at least ten times. CDR3 loop: CASSPWTGNTEAFF. In nucleotides, the CDR3 is TGCGCCAGCAGCCCGTGGACAGGAAACACTGAAGCTTTCTTT. The chain uses TRBV5-1 and TRBJ1-1; TRBD1 aligns across 7 bases. This CDR3 has 14 residues. Germline V gene lookup returns CDR1 SGHRS and CDR2 YFSETQ. Trimming removed 4 bases from V and 2 bases from J; junction bases left unmatched: 5.

This clonotype was found many times. V gene TRBV12-3 or TRBV12-4 combines with J gene TRBJ1-4; D unclear. The CDR3 length is 15 residues. Trimming cost V 5 bases and J 0 bases, with 10 bases left between them. CDR3 sequence (DNA): TGTGCCAGCAGTCCCTGGGGAACAACTAATGAAAAACTGTTTTTT. Translation: CASSPWGTTNEKLFF.

The chain uses TRBV6-5 and TRBJ2-1, with 7 bases matching TRBD2. CDR1 is MNHEY and CDR2 is SVGAGI in the germline V gene. This CDR3 is 15 amino acids long. The ends lost 2 bases at V and 8 bases at J; junction bases unmatched: 9. This CDR3 reads CASSYGTNRGDEQFF. The CDR3 DNA is TGTGCCAGCAGTTACGGGACCAACCGGGGGGATGAGCAGTTCTTC.

With respect to this clonotype: This may stem from a read error, because a much larger clone lies one nucleotide away. The chain's CDR3 is CSARSGGAWETQYF. For the CDR3, the DNA is TGCAGTGCTAGGTCAGGAGGGGCCTGGGAGACCCAGTACTTC. This sequence joins TRBV20-1 and TRBJ2-5, with D perhaps TRBD2 (6 bases). CDR3 length equals 14 residues. The germline V and J ends were trimmed by 3 bases and 5 bases, with 16 bases remaining between them. Germline V CDR1 and CDR2: DFQATT, SNEGSKA (reference sequence).

This clonotype was seen only a few times. This chain joins TRBV12-3 or TRBV12-4 and TRBJ2-2; D call uncertain. The V end lost 6 bases, the J end lost 4 bases, and 15 bases lay between the germline ends. The length of the CDR3 is 15 residues. In DNA, the CDR3 is TGTGCCAGCAGCCAAGACACCTTTACCACCGGGGAGCTGTTTTTT. This gives the protein CASSQDTFTTGELFF.

The rearrangement links TRBV20-1 to TRBJ1-1; D may be TRBD1 (5 bases). Germline CDR1 reads DFQATT; CDR2 reads SNEGSKA (reference sequence). Trimming removed 2 bases from V and 4 bases from J, with 14 bases in between. The CDR3 is 14 amino acids. The CDR3 coding sequence is TGCAGTGCTAGACGAATCCGGGGGATCACTGAAGCTTTCTTT. Encoded protein: CSARRIRGITEAFF.

This clonotype was recorded many times. The chain is built from TRBV15 and TRBJ1-1, with D possibly matching TRBD1 (6 bases). Germline loops: CDR1 LNHNV, CDR2 YYDKDF (reference sequence). The V and J ends lost 3 bases and 5 bases respectively, with 16 bases between them. This CDR3 spans 15 amino acids. The CDR3 spells CATSSNTGWMTEAFF. The CDR3, as DNA: TGTGCCACCAGCAGCAACACAGGGTGGATGACTGAAGCTTTCTTT.

This clonotype was seen only a few times. The chain is built from TRBV19 and TRBJ1-5; D is uncertain. Trimming left V 5 bases short and J 0 bases short, with 14 bases between. This CDR3 has 16 amino acids. The germline gives CDR1 LNHDA, CDR2 SQIVND (reference sequence). CDR3 nucleotide sequence: TGTGCCAGTAGTCGCTTTGGCGGCTTTAGCAATCAGCCCCAGCATTTT. Amino acid sequence: CASSRFGGFSNQPQHF.

The chain carries TRBV12-3 or TRBV12-4 and TRBJ2-1; 8 nucleotides agree with TRBD2. The CDR3 runs to 17 residues. After removal of 3 bases from V and 0 bases from J, the junction contained 7 bases not matched to a gene. The CDR3 DNA sequence: TGTGCCAGCAGTTTCTGGCGGGGGGCGAGCTCCTACAATGAGCAGTTCTTC. Translation gives CASSFWRGASSYNEQFF.

CDR3 DNA: TGTGCCAGCAGTGACTCGTCGAATTCACCCCTCCACTTT. This encodes CASSDSSNSPLHF. V usage is TRBV6-4 and J usage is TRBJ1-6; D unresolved. There are 13 residues in the CDR3. The V gene's germline CDR1 is MRHNA and CDR2 SNTAGT. Trimming pared 0 bases from V and 7 bases from J, leaving 4 bases between.

This clonotype was found a few times. J is TRBJ2-7 and V is TRBV6-6; 7 bases are shared with TRBD2. The CDR3 length is 13 residues. CDR1 is MNHNY, CDR2 SVGAGI, per germline (reference sequence). J gave up 12 bases and V 2 bases, and 10 bases lay outside the gene matches. CDR3 nucleotide sequence: TGTGCCAGCAGTTACCTGCTACGGGGGGTTCCGTACTTC. This encodes CASSYLLRGVPYF.

The rearrangement uses TRBV19 and TRBJ2-2; 8 positions match TRBD2. The CDR3 has 15 amino acids. In germline, CDR1 is LNHDA, CDR2 SQIVND (reference sequence). V gave up 3 bases and J gave up 3 bases; unmatched junction bases: 3. CDR3 region: CASSIGRGDTGELFF. The CDR3 bases are TGTGCCAGTAGTATCGGGCGGGGGGACACCGGGGAGCTGTTTTTT.

The V call is TRBV7-2, the J call TRBJ2-1; 12 nucleotides agree with TRBD2. With V trimmed by 4 bases and J by 5 bases, 3 bases remained unmatched. Germline lookup yields CDR1 SGHTA and CDR2 FQGNSA. The CDR3 spans 15 residues. The chain's CDR3 is CASSYRLAGDNEQFF. The CDR3 DNA reads TGTGCCAGCAGCTACAGACTAGCGGGGGACAATGAGCAGTTCTTC.

This clonotype appeared many times. The V and J genes are TRBV10-3 and TRBJ2-1, with D possibly being TRBD1 (6 bases). The ends were cut back, 0 bases at V and 1 base at J, with 10 bases in the middle. Looked up from germline, CDR1 is ENHRY and CDR2 is SYGVKD. The CDR3 has 16 residues. The CDR3 is CAISESPQGSYNEQFF. The CDR3 DNA reads as TGTGCCATCAGTGAGTCGCCACAGGGTTCCTACAATGAGCAGTTCTTC.

This chain links TRBV12-3 or TRBV12-4 with TRBJ1-1, with D perhaps TRBD1 (5 bases). Trimming took off 3 bases at V and 4 bases at J, with 6 bases between the two ends. This CDR3 has 12 amino acids. The CDR3 nucleotides are TGTGCCAGCAGTTTTGGGACCACTGAAGCTTTCTTT. This codes for CASSFGTTEAFF.

This clonotype was observed many times. DNA of the CDR3: TGCGCCAGCAGCTCCGCAGGGGATGGCTACACCTTC. It encodes CASSSAGDGYTF. This rearrangement joins TRBV4-3 to TRBJ1-2; D may be TRBD1 (6 bases). Germline V lookup: CDR1 LGHNA, CDR2 YSLEER. The CDR3 has 12 residues. Trimming shortened V by 5 bases and J by 6 bases, and 10 bases separated the two germline ends.

There are a few counts of this clonotype. CDR3 amino acids: CAISESLAEAGEQYV. The CDR3 nucleotides read TGTGCCATCAGTGAGTCTCTAGCGGAGGCTGGCGAGCAGTACGTC. This chain connects TRBV10-3 to TRBJ2-7; 7 bases fit TRBD2. The CDR3 is made up of 15 amino acids. With V trimmed by 0 bases and J by 6 bases, 8 bases remained unmatched. Looked up from germline, CDR1 is ENHRY and CDR2 is SYGVKD.

This clonotype showed up many times. The J gene is TRBJ1-1, the V gene TRBV5-1; D call uncertain. Germline V gene lookup returns CDR1 SGHRS and CDR2 YFSETQ. This CDR3 comprises 15 residues. The germline V and J ends were trimmed by 0 bases and 4 bases, with 13 bases remaining between them. CDR3 in DNA: TGCGCCAGCAGCTTGGGTACGTGGGGTCGCACTGAAGCTTTCTTT. Encoded protein: CASSLGTWGRTEAFF.

This clonotype has ten or more counts. The rearrangement joins TRBV20-1 to TRBJ2-3, with 8 bases matching TRBD1. Germline V gives CDR1 DFQATT, CDR2 SNEGSKA (reference sequence). J lost 0 bases, V lost 2 bases, and 13 bases had no gene match. The CDR3 loop spans 18 amino acids. CDR3 coding DNA: TGCAGTGCTAGATATAGAGGCAGGGGGCCTTTTAGCACAGATACGCAGTATTTT. Amino acid sequence: CSARYRGRGPFSTDTQYF.

The chain recombines TRBV4-2 with TRBJ2-7, with D maybe TRBD1 (5 bases). The CDR3 contains 14 residues. Per germline, CDR1 LGHNA and CDR2 YNFKEQ. CDR3 protein: CASSLERTTYAQYV. CDR3 nucleotides: TGTGCCAGCAGCTTGGAAAGGACAACCTACGCGCAGTACGTC.

Concerning this clonotype itself: This may be a read error, as it is one base from a much larger clone. This rearrangement joins TRBV10-2 to TRBJ1-5; D not certain. The germline V gene encodes CDR1 WSHSY and CDR2 SAAADI. The CDR3 extends over 12 amino acids. CDR3: CATQQLNQPQHF. The CDR3 DNA is TGCGCAACCCAACAGTTGAATCAGCCCCAGCATTTT.

This clonotype was observed a handful of times. The rearrangement joins TRBV24-1 to TRBJ2-2, with D possibly called TRBD1 or TRBD2 (5 bases each). Germline CDR1 reads KGHDR; CDR2 reads SFDVKD. The CDR3 is 15 residues long. V was clipped by 7 bases and J by 2 bases, with 13 bases between them. CDR3 protein: CATSRDALNTGELFF. For the CDR3, the DNA is TGTGCCACCAGCCGGGACGCATTAAACACCGGGGAGCTGTTTTTT.